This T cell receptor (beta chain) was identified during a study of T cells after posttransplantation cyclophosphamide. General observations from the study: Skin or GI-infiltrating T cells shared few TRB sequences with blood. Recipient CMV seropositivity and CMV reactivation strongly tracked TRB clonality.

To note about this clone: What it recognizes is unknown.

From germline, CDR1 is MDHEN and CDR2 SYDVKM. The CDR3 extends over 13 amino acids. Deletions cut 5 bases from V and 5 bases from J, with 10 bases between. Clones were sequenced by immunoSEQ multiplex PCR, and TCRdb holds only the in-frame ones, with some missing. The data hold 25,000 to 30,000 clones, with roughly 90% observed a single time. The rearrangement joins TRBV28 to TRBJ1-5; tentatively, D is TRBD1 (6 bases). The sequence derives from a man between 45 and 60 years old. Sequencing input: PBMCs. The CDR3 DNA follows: TGTGCCAGCAGTAGAGCAGGGGATCAGCCCCAGCATTTT. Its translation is CASSRAGDQPQHF.